The clone carrying this TCR beta chain was picked up a small number of times. Antigen unknown. PBMCs stemmed from 8.5 to 10 ml fresh peripheral blood. From RNA transcripts, TCR beta CDR3 regions were amplified. The TCR CDR3 first-round RT-PCR relied on the HTBI primer set. Each CDR3 protein is one row after TCRdb ran MiXCR on the multiplex PCR reads. The table includes roughly 380,000 distinct CDR3 sequences, around an eighth detected once. This entry belongs to a study of T cells in Graves' hyperthyroidism and ophthalmopathy. Study-level points and caveats: Using 13 V-J features, a model discriminated ophthalmopathy from stable hyperthyroidism. Most thyroid-expanded clonotypes above 0.001 were also found in blood.

Deletions cut 10 bases from V and 8 bases from J, with 17 bases between. Germline CDR1 KGHDR, CDR2 SFDVKD. This CDR3 has 13 amino acids. Sequenced input: blood. This clonotype was obtained from a man younger than 45 with Graves' hyperthyroidism that later progressed to Graves' ophthalmopathy. The chain links TRBV24-1 to TRBJ2-1; D unclear. The CDR3 DNA sequence: TGTGCCACAGGGCCGGGCCCCTGGGATGAGCAGTTCTTC. Protein product: CATGPGPWDEQFF.